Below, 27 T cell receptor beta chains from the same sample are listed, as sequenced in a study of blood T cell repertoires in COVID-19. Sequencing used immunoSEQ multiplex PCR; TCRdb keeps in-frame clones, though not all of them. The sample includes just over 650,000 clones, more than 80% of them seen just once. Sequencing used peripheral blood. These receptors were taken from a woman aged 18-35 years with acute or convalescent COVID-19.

The DNA for the CDR3 is TGTGCCAGCAGCATCGCGGGGGCGTCCTACGAGCAGTACTTC. It yields the protein CASSIAGASYEQYF. The chain employs TRBV6-5 and TRBJ2-7; weak D call: TRBD2 (7 bases). From germline, CDR1 is MNHEY and CDR2 SVGAGI. The CDR3 runs to 14 residues. V was trimmed by 6 bases and J by 1 base, leaving 13 bases between them.

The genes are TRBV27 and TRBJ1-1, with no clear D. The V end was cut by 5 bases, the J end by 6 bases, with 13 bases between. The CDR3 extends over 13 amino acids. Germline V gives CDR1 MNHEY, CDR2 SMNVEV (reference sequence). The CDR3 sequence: CASSGYSGSEAFF. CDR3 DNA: TGTGCCAGCAGTGGTTATTCGGGGTCTGAAGCTTTCTTT.

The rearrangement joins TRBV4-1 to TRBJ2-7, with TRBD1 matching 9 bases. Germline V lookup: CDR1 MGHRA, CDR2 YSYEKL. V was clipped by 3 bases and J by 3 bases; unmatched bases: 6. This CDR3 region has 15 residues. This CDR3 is CASSQPGQGVYEQYF. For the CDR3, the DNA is TGCGCCAGCAGCCAGCCGGGACAGGGCGTCTACGAGCAGTACTTC.

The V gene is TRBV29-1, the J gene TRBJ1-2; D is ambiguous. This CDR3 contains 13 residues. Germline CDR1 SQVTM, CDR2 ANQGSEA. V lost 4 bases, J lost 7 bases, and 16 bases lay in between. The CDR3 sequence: CSVGSSTVIGYTF. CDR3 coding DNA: TGCAGCGTTGGTTCTTCTACGGTTATTGGCTACACCTTC.

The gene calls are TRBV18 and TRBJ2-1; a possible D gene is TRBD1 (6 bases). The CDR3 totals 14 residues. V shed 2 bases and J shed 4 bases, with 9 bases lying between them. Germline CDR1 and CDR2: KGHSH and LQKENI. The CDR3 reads CASSPGQQYNEQFF. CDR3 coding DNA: TGTGCCAGCTCACCAGGACAGCAATACAATGAGCAGTTCTTC.

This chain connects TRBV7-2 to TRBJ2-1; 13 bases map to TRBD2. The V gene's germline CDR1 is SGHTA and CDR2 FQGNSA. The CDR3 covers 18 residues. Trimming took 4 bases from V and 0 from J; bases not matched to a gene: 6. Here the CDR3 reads CASSSGLAGEISYNEQFF. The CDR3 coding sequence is TGTGCCAGCAGCTCCGGACTAGCGGGGGAAATCTCCTACAATGAGCAGTTCTTC.

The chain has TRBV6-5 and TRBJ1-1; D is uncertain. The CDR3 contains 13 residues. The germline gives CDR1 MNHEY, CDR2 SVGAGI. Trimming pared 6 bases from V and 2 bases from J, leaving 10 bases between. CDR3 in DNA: TGTGCCAGCAGACCACAGCTTAACACTGAAGCTTTCTTT. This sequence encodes CASRPQLNTEAFF.

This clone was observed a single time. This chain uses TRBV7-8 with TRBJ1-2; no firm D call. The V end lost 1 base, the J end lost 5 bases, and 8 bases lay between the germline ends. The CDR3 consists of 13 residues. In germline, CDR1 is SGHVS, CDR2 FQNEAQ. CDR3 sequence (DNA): TGTGCCAGCAGCTTAGGCCCCGGGTATGGCTACACCTTC. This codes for CASSLGPGYGYTF.

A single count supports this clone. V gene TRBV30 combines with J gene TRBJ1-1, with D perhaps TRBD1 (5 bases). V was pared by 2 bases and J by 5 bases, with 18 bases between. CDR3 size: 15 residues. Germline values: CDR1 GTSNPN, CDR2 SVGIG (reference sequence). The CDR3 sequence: CAWSPQAGLGTEAFF. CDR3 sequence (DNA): TGTGCCTGGAGTCCCCAGGCGGGACTTGGGACTGAAGCTTTCTTT. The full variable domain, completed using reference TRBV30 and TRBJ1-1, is SQTIHQWPATLVQPVGSPLSLECTVEGTSNPNLYWYRQAAGRGLQLLFYSVGIGQISSEVPQNLSASRPQDRQFILSSKKLLLSDSGFYLCAWSPQAGLGTEAFFGQGTRLTVV.

CDR3 nucleotide sequence: TGCGCCAGCAGCTTGTTCAGGGTTTGGACCGGGGAGCTGTTTTTT. Translating gives CASSLFRVWTGELFF. The chain carries TRBV5-1 and TRBJ2-2; D is possibly TRBD1 (5 bases). V gave up 1 base and J gave up 5 bases, with 12 bases separating them. The CDR3 sequence is 15 residues long. Germline V gene data show CDR1 as SGHRS and CDR2 as YFSETQ. Complete variable domain (other parts from reference TRBV5-1 and TRBJ2-2): KAGVTQTPRYLIKTRGQQVTLSCSPISGHRSVSWYQQTPGQGLQFLFEYFSETQRNKGNFPGRFSGRQFSNSRSEMNVSTLELGDSALYLCASSLFRVWTGELFFGEGSRLTVL.

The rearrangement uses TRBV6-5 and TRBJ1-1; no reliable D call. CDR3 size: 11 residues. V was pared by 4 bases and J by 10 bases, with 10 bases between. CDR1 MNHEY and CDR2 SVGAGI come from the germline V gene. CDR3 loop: CASSSTEGAFF. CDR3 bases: TGTGCCAGCAGTTCGACGGAGGGAGCTTTCTTT.

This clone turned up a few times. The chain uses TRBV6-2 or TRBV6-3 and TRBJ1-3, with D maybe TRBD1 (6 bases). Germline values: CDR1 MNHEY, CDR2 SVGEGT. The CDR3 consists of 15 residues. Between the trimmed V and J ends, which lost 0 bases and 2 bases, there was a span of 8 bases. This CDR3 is CASSYSGQTGNTIYF. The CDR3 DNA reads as TGTGCCAGCAGTTACTCGGGACAAACTGGAAACACCATATATTTT.

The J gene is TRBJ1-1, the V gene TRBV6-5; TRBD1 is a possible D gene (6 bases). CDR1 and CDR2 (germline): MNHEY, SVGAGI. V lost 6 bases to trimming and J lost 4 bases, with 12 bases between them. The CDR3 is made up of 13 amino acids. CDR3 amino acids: CASSREGGTEAFF. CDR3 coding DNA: TGTGCCAGCAGCAGGGAAGGGGGCACTGAAGCTTTCTTT.

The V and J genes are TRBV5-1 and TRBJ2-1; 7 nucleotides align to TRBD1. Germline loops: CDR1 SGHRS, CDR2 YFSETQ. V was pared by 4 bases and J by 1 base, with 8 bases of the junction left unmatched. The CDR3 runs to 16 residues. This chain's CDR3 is CASSPWDSRSYNEQFF. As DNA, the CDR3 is TGCGCCAGCAGCCCCTGGGACAGTCGGTCCTACAATGAGCAGTTCTTC.

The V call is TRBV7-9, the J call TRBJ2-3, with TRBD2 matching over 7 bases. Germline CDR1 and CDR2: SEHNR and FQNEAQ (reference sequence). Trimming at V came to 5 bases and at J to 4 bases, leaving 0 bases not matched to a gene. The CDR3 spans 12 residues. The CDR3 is CASSREADTQYF. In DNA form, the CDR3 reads TGTGCCAGCAGCCGGGAGGCAGATACGCAGTATTTT.

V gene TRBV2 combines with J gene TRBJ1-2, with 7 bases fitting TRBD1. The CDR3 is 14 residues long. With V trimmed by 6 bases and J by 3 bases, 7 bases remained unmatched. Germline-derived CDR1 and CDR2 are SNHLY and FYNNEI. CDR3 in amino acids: CASREIGTDYGYTF. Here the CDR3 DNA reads TGTGCCAGCAGGGAAATCGGGACAGACTATGGCTACACCTTC. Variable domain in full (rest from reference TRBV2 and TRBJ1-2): EPEVTQTPSHQVTQMGQEVILRCVPISNHLYFYWYRQILGQKVEFLVSFYNNEISEKSEIFDDQFSVERPDGSNFTLKIRSTKLEDSAMYFCASREIGTDYGYTFGSGTRLTVV.

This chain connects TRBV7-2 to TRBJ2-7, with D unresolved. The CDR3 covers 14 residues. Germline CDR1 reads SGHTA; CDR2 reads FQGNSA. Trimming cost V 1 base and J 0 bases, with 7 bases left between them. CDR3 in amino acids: CASSLGAGSYEQYF. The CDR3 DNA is TGTGCCAGCAGCTTAGGGGCAGGCTCCTACGAGCAGTACTTC.

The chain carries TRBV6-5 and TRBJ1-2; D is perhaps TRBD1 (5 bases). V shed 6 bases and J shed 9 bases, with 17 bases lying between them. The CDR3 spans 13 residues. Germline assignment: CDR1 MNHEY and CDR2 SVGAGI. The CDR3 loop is CASRLPGVGSYTF. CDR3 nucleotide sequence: TGTGCCAGCAGACTGCCGGGGGTCGGGAGCTACACCTTC.

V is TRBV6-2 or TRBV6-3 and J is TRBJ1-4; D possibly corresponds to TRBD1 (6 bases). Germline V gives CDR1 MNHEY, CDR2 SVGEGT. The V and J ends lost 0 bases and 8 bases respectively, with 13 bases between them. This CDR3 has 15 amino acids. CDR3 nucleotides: TGTGCCAGCAGTTACTCAGGGGGAATTGGAGAAAAACTGTTTTTT. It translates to CASSYSGGIGEKLFF.

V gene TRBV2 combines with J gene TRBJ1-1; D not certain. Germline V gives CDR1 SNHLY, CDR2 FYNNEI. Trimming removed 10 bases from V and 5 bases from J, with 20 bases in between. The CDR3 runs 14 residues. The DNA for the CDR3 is TGTGCCATTCCCGGGGAAGAGGGAGGGACTGAAGCTTTCTTT. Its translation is CAIPGEEGGTEAFF.

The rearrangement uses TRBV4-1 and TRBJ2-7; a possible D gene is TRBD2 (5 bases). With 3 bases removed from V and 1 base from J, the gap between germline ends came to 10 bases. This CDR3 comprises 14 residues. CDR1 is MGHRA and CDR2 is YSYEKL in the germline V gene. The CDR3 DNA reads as TGCGCCAGCAGCCACCCCTCGGGGTCCTACGAGCAGTACTTC. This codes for CASSHPSGSYEQYF.

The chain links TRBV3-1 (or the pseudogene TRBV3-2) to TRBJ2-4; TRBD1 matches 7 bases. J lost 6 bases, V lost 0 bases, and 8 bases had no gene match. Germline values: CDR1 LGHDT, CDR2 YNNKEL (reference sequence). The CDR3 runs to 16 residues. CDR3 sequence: CASSQDVTGKGNIQYF. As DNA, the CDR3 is TGTGCCAGCAGCCAAGACGTGACAGGGAAGGGAAACATTCAGTACTTC.

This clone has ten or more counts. Here the CDR3 DNA reads TGTGCCAGCAGCGTAGGCCCCCCCCCGACAGGGGGTCGAACGCCGTATGGCTACACCTTC. Translating gives CASSVGPPPTGGRTPYGYTF. The chain has TRBV9 and TRBJ1-2, with 9 bases fitting TRBD1. Germline CDR1 SGDLS, CDR2 YYNGEE. The CDR3 covers 20 residues. V dropped 0 bases and J dropped 5; count of bases not matched to a gene: 20.

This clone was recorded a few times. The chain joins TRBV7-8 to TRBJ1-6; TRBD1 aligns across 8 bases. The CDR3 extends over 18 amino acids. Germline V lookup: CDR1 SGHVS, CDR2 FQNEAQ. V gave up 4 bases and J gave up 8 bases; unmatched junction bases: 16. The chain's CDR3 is CASSSHKDRVGSYSPLHF. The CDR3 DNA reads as TGTGCCAGCAGCTCCCATAAGGACAGGGTAGGGAGTTATTCACCCCTCCACTTT.

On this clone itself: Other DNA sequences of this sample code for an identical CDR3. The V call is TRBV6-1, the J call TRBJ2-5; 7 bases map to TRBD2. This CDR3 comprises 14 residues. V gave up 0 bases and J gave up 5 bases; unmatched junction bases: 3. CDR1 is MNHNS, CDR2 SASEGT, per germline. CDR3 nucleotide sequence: TGTGCCAGCAGTGAAGCGGGGGGGAGGGAGACCCAGTACTTC. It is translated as CASSEAGGRETQYF.

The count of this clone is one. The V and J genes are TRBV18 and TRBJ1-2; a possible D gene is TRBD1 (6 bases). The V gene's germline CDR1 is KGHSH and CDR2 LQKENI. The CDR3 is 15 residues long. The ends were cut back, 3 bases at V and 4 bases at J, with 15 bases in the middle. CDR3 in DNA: TGTGCCAGCTCACCCACGGACAGACTACTCTATGGCTACACCTTC. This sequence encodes CASSPTDRLLYGYTF.

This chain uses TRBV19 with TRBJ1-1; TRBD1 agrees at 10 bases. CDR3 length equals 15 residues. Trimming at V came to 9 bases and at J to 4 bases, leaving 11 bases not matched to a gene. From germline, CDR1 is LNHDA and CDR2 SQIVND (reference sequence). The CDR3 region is CASRWGQGLGTEAFF. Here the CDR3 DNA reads TGTGCCAGCAGATGGGGACAGGGGTTGGGCACTGAAGCTTTCTTT.